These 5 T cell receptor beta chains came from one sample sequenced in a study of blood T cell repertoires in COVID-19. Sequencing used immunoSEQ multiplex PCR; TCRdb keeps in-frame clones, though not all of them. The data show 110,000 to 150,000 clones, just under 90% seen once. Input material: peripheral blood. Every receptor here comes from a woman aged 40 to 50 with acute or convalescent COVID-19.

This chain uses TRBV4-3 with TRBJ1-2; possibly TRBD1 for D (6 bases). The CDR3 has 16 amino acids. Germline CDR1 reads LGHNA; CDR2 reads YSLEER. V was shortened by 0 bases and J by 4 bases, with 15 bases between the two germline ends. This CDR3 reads CASSQELGARVYGYTF. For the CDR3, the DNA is TGCGCCAGCAGCCAAGAACTGGGGGCGCGTGTCTATGGCTACACCTTC.

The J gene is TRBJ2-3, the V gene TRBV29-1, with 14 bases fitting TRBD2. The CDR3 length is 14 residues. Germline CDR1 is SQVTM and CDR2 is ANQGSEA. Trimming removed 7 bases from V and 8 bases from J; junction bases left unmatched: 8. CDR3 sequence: CSGSGLAGESTQYF. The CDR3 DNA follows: TGCAGCGGGTCGGGACTAGCGGGAGAGAGTACGCAGTATTTT.

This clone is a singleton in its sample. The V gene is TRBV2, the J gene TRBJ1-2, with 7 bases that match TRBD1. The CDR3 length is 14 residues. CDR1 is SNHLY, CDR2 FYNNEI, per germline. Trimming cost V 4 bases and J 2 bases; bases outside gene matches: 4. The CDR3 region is CASSGQGRNYGYTF. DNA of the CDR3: TGTGCCAGCAGTGGACAGGGTCGGAACTATGGCTACACCTTC.

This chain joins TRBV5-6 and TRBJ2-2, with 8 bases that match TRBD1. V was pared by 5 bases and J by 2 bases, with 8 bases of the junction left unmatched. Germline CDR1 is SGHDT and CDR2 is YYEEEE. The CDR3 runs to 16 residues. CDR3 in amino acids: CASRSIGTGNTGELFF. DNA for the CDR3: TGTGCCAGCAGATCAATAGGGACAGGTAACACCGGGGAGCTGTTTTTT.

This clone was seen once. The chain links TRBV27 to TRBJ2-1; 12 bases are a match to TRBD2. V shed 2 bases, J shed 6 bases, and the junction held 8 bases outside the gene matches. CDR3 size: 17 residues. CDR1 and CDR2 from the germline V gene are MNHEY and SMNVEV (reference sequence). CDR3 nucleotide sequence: TGTGCCAGCAGTTTAAAGCCTCCTAGCGGGGGGGCCAATGAGCAGTTCTTC. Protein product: CASSLKPPSGGANEQFF.